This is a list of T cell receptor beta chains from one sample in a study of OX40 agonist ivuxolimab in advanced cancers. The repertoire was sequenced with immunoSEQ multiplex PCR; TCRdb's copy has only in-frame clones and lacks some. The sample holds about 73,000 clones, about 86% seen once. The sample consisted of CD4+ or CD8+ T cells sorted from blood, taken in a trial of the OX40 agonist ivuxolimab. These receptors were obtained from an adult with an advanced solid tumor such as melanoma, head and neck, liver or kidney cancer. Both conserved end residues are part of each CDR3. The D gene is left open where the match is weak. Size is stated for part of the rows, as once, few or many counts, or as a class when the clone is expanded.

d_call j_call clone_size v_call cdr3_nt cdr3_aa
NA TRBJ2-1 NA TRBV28 TGTGCCAGCAGACCACCGGGGGAGCTCCTAGAGCAGTTCTTC CASRPPGELLEQFF
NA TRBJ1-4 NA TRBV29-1 TGCAGCGCCCAGTGGTCGATGGCGACTAATGAAAAACTGTTTTTT CSAQWSMATNEKLFF
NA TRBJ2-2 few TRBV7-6 TGTGCCAGCAGCTTAGCGGGAGGGAACACCGGGGAGCTGTTTTTT CASSLAGGNTGELFF
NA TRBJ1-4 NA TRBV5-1 TGCGCCAGCAGCTATGACGTTTCAGGGTTAGCTGAAAAACTGTTTTTT CASSYDVSGLAEKLFF
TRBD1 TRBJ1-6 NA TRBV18 TGTGCCAGCTCACCACGGCAGGGGGTCCTCTTAGATTCACCCCTCCACTTT CASSPRQGVLLDSPLHF
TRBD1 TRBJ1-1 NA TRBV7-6 TGTGCCAGCAGCTTAGGACTGGGACAGGGAACGAACACTGAAGCTTTCTTT CASSLGLGQGTNTEAFF
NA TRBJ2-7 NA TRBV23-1 TGCGCCAGCAGGTTTGGGGGAGTAGAGCACGAGCAGTACTTC CASRFGGVEHEQYF
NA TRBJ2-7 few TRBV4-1 TGCGCCAGCAGCCAAGTTAACTTCATAGGAGCAAGATACGAGCAGTACTTC CASSQVNFIGARYEQYF
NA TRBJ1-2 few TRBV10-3 TGTGCCATCAAGGAGTTAGCGGGGCCTTATGGCTACACCTTC CAIKELAGPYGYTF
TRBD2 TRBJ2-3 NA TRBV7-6 TGTGCCAGCAGCCCCGTAAGCGGGGGGGCCACAGATACGCAGTATTTT CASSPVSGGATDTQYF
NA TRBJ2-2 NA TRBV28 TGTGCCAGCAGCATTATGTGGGGGAGGGCAGGGGAGAACACCGGGGAGCTGTTTTTT CASSIMWGRAGENTGELFF
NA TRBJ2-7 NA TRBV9 TGTGCCAGCAGCGAGGGGGACGGAGCCTACGAGCAGTACTTC CASSEGDGAYEQYF
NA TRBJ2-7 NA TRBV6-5 TGTGCCAGCAGTTACGCGGACGGTCCCTACGAGCAGTACTTC CASSYADGPYEQYF
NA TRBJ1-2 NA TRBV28 TGTGCCAGCAGTGATCGAGGGAATGGAGGTGGCTACACCTTC CASSDRGNGGGYTF
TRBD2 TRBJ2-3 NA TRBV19 TGTGCCAGTAGGGGGGGGGACCGCACAGATACGCAGTATTTT CASRGGDRTDTQYF
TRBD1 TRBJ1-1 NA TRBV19 TGTGCCAGTAGGAACAGGGGTTCAACTGAAGCTTTCTTT CASRNRGSTEAFF
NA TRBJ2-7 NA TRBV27 TGTGCCAGCAGTTTAGTAGGGCACGAGCAGTACTTC CASSLVGHEQYF
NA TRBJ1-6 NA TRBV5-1 TGCGCCAGCAGCTTGGGTTACAGGGAGGGTAATTCACCCCTCCACTTT CASSLGYREGNSPLHF
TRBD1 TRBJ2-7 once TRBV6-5 TGTGCCAGCAGTTGGGGGACAGGGTATACCTACGAGCAGTACTTC CASSWGTGYTYEQYF
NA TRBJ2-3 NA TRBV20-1 TGCAGTGCTAGCCACACAGATACGCAGTATTTT CSASHTDTQYF
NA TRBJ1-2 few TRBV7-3 TGTGCCAGCAGCTTAGGGACGGAATATGGCTACACCTTC CASSLGTEYGYTF
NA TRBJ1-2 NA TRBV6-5 TGTGCCAGCAGGGGCGGGGTATATGGCTACACCTTC CASRGGVYGYTF
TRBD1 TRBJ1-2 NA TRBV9 TGTGCCAGCAGCGTAGTTGGGACAGGGCCCTTCGGCTACACCTTC CASSVVGTGPFGYTF
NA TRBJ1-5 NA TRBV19 TGTGCCAGCCACACTGGGGGGAATCAGCCCCAGCATTTT CASHTGGNQPQHF
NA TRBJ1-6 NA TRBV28 TGTGCCAGCCAAGGGGCCTCCTATAATTCACCCCTCCACTTT CASQGASYNSPLHF
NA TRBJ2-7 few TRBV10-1 TGCGCCAGCAGTGAGTCAGGGCCAAAGGGGTGGTACGAGCAGTACTTC CASSESGPKGWYEQYF
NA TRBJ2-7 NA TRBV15 TGTGCCACCAGCAGAGGGGGGGTCTCCTACGAGCAGTACTTC CATSRGGVSYEQYF
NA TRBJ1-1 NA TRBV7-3 TGTGCCAGCAGCTTTGTGGCGCAGAACACTGAAGCTTTCTTT CASSFVAQNTEAFF
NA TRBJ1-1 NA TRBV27 TGTGCCAGCAGATCTATATCGACGCAGGGCACTGAAGCTTTCTTT CASRSISTQGTEAFF